What follows is one TCR beta chain and its context. What it binds is unknown. Repertoires were generated with immunoSEQ multiplex PCR, while TCRdb's copy carries only in-frame clones and drops some. The sample consists of more than 300,000 clones, just over 85% of them appearing once. Separation from the approximately 710-subject first cohort characterized the roughly 120-subject validation cohort, to which the donors belonged. The record originates from a study of cytomegalovirus exposure and HLA in healthy donors. Across the study: Later, an analysis reported that the 130 or so validation repertoires had used the same platform as the 500 to 750 first-cohort repertoires. Study observations and caveats: Specificity of a few CMV-associated chains for CMV antigens was verified in vitro. The study recorded 160 or so TCR beta chains that were cytomegalovirus-associated.

This CDR3 has 17 amino acids. Trimming took off 2 bases at V and 6 bases at J, with 23 bases between the two ends. Germline CDR1 reads MNHEY; CDR2 reads SMNVEV (reference sequence). The origin of this receptor is a woman aged 18-29 years in good health and CMV-seronegative. The chain joins TRBV27 to TRBJ2-7; perhaps TRBD1 as D (6 bases). Material for sequencing was PBMCs. The CDR3 reads CASSLAYREKGVAEQYF. DNA of the CDR3: TGTGCCAGCAGTTTAGCTTACAGGGAGAAGGGTGTGGCCGAGCAGTACTTC.